A selection of T cell receptor beta chains follows, all from one sample in a study of T cell responses to AZD1222 COVID-19 vaccine. Assay: immunoSEQ multiplex PCR; the TCRdb copy retains only in-frame clones and omits some. This sample yields about 140,000 clones, of which more than 85% are seen a single time; more than 0.8% belongs to the top ten. The specimen was peripheral blood, collected on day 0 of MenACWY control vaccination. These receptors originate from an adult in good health. CDR3s include the opening cysteine and the closing phenylalanine or tryptophan.

>TRBV7-9
CASSLGGATEAFF
>TRBV3-1/TRBV3-2
CASSQDLAFTDEQFF
>TRBV10-3
CAIRGQGADTIYF
>TRBV27
CASREPGQGFHEQYF
>TRBV6-2/TRBV6-3
CASSFGPQNTEAFF
>TRBV5-6
CASSFGRLFSHEQYF
>TRBV10-3
CAIKGQGQGGETQYF
>TRBV4-2
CASSQDGSGYNSPLHF
>TRBV19
CASSLRAVTEGNEQFF
>TRBV6-5
CASSRSTDTQYF
>TRBV12-3/TRBV12-4
CASSHDDREQPF